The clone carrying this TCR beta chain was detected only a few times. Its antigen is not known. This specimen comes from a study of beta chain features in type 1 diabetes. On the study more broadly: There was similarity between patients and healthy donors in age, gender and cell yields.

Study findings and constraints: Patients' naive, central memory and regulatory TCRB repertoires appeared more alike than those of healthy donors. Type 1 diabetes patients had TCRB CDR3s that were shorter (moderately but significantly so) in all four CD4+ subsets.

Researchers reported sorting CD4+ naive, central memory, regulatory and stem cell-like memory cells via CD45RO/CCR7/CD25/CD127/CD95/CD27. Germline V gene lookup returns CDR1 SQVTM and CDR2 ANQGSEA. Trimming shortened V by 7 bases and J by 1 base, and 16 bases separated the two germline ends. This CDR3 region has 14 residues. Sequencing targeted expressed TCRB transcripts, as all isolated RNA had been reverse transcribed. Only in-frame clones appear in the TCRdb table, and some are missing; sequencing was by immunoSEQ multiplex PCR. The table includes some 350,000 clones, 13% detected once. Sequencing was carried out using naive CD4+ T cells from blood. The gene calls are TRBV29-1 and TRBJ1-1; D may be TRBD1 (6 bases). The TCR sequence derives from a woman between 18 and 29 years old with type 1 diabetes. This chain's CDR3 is CSARVQGWNTEAFF. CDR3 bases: TGCAGCGCCCGAGTACAGGGTTGGAACACTGAAGCTTTCTTT.